The rows below give T cell receptor beta chains drawn from one sample of a study of cytomegalovirus exposure and HLA in healthy donors. Sequencing used immunoSEQ multiplex PCR; TCRdb keeps in-frame clones, though not all of them. Found here are about 180,000 clones, around nine tenths of them singletons; the top ten hold approximately 1.5%. The source material was PBMCs. The source is a woman in her twenties or thirties in good health and CMV-seronegative. CDR3s include the opening cysteine and the closing phenylalanine or tryptophan. The D gene is left open where the match is weak. The size entry is marked missing in some rows and otherwise reads once, few, many or a size class.

clone size | J gene | D gene | V gene | CDR3 protein | CDR3 DNA
NA | TRBJ2-3 | TRBD1 | TRBV4-3 | CASSQRSTPGTGESDTQYF | TGCGCCAGCAGCCAAAGATCCACTCCCGGGACAGGGGAATCAGATACGCAGTATTTT
NA | TRBJ1-2 | TRBD1 | TRBV5-5 | CASSSPQGQGVFGYTF | TGTGCCAGCAGCTCCCCCCAAGGACAGGGGGTGTTCGGCTACACCTTC
NA | TRBJ2-7 | NA | TRBV7-9 | CASSGQSSYEQYF | TGTGCCAGCAGCGGACAGAGCTCCTACGAGCAGTACTTC
once | TRBJ2-5 | TRBD1 | TRBV7-9 | CASRPPGTGSETQYF | TGTGCCAGCAGACCCCCTGGGACAGGTTCTGAGACCCAGTACTTC
NA | TRBJ1-4 | NA | TRBV6-1 | CASSTQGRANEKLFF | TGTGCCAGCAGTACCCAGGGAAGGGCTAATGAAAAACTGTTTTTT
NA | TRBJ1-5 | TRBD1 | TRBV7-9 | CASSHSGTGGNQPQHF | TGTGCCAGCAGCCACTCCGGGACAGGGGGCAATCAGCCCCAGCATTTT
once | TRBJ2-7 | NA | TRBV7-9 | CASSFSSYEQYF | TGTGCCAGCAGCTTTTCATCCTACGAGCAGTACTTC
NA | TRBJ1-1 | NA | TRBV6-5 | CASSPSGENTEAFF | TGTGCCAGCAGCCCCTCAGGGGAGAACACTGAAGCTTTCTTT
NA | TRBJ2-1 | NA | TRBV15 | CATRAAFSSYNEQFF | TGTGCCACCAGGGCTGCCTTCAGCTCCTACAATGAGCAGTTCTTC
once | TRBJ2-7 | TRBD1 | TRBV5-1 | CASSIAGTGTYEQYF | TGCGCCAGCAGCATCGCCGGGACAGGGACCTACGAGCAGTACTTC
NA | TRBJ2-1 | TRBD2 | TRBV4-1 | CASSVSGGAAVEQFF | TGCGCCAGCAGCGTTAGCGGGGGGGCCGCGGTTGAGCAGTTCTTC
NA | TRBJ1-5 | NA | TRBV6-1 | CASTEAGLNSPQHF | TGTGCCAGCACCGAAGCTGGACTCAACTCGCCCCAGCATTTT
few | TRBJ1-1 | NA | TRBV5-1 | CASSLAGGYTEAFF | TGCGCCAGCAGCTTGGCGGGGGGATACACTGAAGCTTTCTTT
NA | TRBJ2-5 | NA | TRBV19 | CASSIAGTLYQETQYF | TGTGCCAGTAGTATTGCGGGAACCCTGTACCAAGAGACCCAGTACTTC
NA | TRBJ1-2 | NA | TRBV6-5 | CASSYSDSYGYTF | TGTGCCAGCAGTTACTCCGACAGCTATGGCTACACCTTC
NA | TRBJ1-1 | NA | TRBV7-9 | CASSPWDMNTEAFF | TGTGCCAGCAGCCCCTGGGACATGAACACTGAAGCTTTCTTT
NA | TRBJ1-5 | NA | TRBV4-3 | CASSHHRDPSQPQHF | TGCGCCAGCAGCCACCACAGGGACCCCAGTCAGCCCCAGCATTTT
NA | TRBJ2-7 | NA | TRBV6-1 | CASGQFKTYEQYF | TGTGCCAGCGGTCAGTTTAAAACCTACGAGCAGTACTTC